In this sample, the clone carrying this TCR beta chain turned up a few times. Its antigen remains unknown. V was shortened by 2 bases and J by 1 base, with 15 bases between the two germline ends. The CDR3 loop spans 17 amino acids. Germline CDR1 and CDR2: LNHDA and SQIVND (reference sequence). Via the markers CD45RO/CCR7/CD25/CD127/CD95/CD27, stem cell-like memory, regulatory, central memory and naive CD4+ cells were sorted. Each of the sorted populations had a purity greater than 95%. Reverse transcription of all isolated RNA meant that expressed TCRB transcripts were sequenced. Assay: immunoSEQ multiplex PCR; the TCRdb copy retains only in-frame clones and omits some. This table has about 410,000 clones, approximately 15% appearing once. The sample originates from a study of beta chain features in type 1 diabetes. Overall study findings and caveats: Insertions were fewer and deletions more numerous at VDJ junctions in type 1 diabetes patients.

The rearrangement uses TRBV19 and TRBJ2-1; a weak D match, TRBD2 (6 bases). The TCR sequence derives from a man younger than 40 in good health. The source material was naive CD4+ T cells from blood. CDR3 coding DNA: TGTGCCAGTAGTATATTTGCGGGGAAGAGTTCCTACAATGAGCAGTTCTTC. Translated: CASSIFAGKSSYNEQFF.